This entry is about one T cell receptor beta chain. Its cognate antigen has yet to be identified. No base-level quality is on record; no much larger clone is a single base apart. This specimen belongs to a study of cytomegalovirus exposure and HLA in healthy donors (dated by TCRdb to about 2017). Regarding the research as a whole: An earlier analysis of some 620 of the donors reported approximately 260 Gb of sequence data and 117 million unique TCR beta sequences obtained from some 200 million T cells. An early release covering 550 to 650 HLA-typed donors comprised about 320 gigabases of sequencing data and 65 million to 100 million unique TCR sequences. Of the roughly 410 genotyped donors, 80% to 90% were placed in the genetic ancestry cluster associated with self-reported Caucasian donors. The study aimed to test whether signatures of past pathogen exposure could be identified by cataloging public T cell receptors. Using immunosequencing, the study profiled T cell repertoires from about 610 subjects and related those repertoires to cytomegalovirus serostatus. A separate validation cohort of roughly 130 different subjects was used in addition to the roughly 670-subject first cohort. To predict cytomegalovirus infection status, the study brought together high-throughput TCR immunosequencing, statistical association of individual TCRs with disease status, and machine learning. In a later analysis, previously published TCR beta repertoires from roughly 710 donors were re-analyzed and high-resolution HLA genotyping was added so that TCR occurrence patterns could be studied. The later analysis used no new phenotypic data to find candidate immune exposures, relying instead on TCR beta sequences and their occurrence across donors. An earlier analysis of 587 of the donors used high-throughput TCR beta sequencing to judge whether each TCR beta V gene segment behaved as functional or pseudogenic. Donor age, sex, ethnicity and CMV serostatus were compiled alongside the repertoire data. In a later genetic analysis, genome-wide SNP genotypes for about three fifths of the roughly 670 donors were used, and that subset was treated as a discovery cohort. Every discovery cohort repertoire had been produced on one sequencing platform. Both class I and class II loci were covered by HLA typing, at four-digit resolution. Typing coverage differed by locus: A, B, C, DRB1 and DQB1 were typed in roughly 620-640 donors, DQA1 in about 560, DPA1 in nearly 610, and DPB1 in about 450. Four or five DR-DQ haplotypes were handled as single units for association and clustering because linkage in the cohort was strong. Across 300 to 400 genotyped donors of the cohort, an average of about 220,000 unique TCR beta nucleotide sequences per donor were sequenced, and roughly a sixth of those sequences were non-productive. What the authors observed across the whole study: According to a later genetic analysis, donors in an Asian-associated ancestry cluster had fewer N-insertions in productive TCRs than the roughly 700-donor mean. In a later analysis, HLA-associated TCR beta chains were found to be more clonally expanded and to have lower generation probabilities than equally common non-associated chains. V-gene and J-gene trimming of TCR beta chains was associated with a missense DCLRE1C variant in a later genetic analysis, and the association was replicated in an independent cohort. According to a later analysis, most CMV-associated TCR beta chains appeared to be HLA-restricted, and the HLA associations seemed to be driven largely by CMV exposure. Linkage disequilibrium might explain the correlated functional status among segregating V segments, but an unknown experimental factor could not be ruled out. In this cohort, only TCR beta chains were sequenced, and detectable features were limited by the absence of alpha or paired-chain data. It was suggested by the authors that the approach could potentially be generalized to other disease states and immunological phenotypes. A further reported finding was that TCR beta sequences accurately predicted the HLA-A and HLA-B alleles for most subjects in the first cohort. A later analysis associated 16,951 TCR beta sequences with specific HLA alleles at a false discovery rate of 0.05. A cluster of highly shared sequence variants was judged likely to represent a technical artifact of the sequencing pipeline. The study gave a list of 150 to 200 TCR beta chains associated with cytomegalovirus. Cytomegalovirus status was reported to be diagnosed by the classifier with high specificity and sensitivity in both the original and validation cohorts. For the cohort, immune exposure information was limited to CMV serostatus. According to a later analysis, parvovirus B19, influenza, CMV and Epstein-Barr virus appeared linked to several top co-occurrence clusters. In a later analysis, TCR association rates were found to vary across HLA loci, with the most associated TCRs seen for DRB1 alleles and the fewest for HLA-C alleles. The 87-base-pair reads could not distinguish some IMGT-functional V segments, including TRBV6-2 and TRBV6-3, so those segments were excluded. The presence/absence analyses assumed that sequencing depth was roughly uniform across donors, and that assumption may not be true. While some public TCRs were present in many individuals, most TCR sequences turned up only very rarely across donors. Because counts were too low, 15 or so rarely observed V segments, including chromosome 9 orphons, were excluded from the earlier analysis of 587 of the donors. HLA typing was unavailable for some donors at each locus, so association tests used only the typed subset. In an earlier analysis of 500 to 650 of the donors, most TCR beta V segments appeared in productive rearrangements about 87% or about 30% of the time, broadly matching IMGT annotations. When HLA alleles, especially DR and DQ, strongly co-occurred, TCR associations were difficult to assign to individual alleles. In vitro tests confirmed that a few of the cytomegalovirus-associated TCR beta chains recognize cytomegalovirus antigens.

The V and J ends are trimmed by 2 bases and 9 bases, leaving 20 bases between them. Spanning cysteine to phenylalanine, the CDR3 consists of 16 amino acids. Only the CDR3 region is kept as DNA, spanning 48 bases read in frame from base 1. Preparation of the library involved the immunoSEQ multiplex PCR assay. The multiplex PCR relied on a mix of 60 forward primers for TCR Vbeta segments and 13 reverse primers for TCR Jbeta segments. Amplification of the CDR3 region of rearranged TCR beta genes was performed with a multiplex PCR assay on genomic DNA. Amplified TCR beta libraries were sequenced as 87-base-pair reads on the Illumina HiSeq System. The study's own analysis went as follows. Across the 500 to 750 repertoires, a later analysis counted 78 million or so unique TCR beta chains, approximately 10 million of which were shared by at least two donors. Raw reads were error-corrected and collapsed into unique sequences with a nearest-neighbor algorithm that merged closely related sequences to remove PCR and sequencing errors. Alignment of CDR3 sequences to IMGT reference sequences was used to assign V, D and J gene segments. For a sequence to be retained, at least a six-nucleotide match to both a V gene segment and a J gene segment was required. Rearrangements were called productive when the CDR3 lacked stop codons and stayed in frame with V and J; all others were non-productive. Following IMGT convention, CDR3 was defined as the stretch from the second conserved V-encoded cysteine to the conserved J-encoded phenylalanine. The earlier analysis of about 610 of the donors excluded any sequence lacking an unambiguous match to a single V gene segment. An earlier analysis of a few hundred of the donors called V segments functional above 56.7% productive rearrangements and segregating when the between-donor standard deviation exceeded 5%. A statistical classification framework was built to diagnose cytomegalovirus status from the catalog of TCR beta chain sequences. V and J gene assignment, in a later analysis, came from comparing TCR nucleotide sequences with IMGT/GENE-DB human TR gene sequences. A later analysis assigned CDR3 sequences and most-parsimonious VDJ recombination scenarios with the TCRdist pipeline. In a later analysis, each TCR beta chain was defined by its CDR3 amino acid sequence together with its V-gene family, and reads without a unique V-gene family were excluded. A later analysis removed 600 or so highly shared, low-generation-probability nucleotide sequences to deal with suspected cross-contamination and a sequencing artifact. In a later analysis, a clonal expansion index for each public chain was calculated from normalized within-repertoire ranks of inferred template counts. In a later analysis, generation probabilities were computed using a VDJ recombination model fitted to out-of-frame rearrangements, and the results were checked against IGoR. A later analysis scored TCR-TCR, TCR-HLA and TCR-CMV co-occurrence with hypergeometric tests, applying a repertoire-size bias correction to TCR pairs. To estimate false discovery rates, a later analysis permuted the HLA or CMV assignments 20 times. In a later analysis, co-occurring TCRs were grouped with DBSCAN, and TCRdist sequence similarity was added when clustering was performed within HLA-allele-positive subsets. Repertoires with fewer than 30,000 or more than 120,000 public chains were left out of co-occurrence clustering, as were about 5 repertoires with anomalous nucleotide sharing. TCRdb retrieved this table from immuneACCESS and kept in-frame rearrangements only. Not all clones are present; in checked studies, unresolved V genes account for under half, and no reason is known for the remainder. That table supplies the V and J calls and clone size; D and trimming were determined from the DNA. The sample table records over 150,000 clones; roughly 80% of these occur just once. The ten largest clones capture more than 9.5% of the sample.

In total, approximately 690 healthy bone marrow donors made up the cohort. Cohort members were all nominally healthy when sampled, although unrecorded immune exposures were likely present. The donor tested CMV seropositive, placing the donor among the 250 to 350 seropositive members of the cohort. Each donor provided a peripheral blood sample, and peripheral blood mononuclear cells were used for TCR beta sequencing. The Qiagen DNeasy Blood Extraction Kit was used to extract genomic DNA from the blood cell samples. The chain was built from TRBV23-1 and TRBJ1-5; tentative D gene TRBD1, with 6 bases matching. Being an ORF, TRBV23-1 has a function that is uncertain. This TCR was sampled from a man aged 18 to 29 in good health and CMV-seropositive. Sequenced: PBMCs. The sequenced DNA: TGCGCCAGCAGTCAACAGGGGACGGCGGTCTACTGGCCCCAGCATTTT. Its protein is CASSQQGTAVYWPQHF.